This T cell receptor beta chain was sequenced in a study of identical twins. Germline CDR1 and CDR2: MGHDK and SYGVNS. This CDR3 region has 14 residues. As regards this clonotype: One end of the junction varies from germline; a read error may be responsible.

TCRdb recomputed calls from the 5' RACE reads with MiXCR, one row per CDR3 protein. This repertoire shows approximately 600,000 distinct CDR3 sequences, roughly 7.2% found once; its top ten account for over 1.5%. The sample also formed part of further work on yellow fever vaccine responses in identical twins.

The rearrangement joins TRBV25-1 to TRBJ1-2; 7 nucleotides line up with TRBD1. The receptor's source is a woman between 18 and 29 years old in good health. Sequences were obtained from PBMCs. The CDR3 DNA is TGTGCCAGCAGTCCGGACAGGCTATCGAGGGGCTACAACTTC. This gives the protein CASSPDRLSRGYNF.